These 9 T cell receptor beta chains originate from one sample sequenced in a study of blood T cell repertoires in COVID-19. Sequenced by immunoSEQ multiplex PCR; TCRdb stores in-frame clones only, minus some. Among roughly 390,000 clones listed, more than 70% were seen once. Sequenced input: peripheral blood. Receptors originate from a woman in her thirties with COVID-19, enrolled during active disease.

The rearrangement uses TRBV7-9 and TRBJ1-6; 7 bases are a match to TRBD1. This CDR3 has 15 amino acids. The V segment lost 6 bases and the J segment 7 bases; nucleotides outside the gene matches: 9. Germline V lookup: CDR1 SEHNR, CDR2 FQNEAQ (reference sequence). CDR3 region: CASRRTGDGNSPLHF. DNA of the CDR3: TGTGCCAGCAGAAGAACAGGGGACGGGAATTCACCCCTCCACTTT.

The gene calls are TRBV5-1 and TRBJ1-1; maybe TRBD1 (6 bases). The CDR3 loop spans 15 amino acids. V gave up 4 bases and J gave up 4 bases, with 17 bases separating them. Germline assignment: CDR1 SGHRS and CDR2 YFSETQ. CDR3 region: CASSPAGEGTTEAFF. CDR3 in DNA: TGCGCCAGCAGCCCCGCAGGGGAAGGGACCACTGAAGCTTTCTTT.

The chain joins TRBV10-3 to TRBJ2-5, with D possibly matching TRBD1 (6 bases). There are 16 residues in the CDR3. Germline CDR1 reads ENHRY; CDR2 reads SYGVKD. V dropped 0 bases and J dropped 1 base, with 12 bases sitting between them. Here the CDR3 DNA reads TGTGCCATCAGTGAGTCGAACAGGGCTACCCAAGAGACCCAGTACTTC. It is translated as CAISESNRATQETQYF.

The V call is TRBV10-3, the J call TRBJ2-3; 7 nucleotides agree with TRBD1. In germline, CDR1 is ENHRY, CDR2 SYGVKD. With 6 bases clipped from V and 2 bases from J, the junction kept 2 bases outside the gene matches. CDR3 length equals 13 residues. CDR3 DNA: TGTGCCATCAGAACAGGGGCCACAGATACGCAGTATTTT. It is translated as CAIRTGATDTQYF.

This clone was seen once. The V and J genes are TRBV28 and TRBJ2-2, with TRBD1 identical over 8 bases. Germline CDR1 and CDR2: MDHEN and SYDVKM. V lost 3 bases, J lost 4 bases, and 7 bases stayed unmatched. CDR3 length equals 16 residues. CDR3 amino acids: CASSFTQGAITGELFF. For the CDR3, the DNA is TGTGCCAGCAGTTTTACCCAGGGGGCCATCACCGGGGAGCTGTTTTTT.

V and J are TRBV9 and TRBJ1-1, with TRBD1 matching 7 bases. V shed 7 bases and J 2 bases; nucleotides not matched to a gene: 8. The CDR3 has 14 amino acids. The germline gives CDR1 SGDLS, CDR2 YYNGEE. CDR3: CASAAGGFNTEAFF. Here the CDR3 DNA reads TGTGCCAGCGCGGCAGGGGGGTTTAACACTGAAGCTTTCTTT.

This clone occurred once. The CDR3 loop is CASSLVAGGGEQYF. Here the CDR3 DNA reads TGCGCCAGCAGCTTGGTAGCGGGAGGGGGCGAGCAGTACTTC. This chain joins TRBV5-1 and TRBJ2-7, with 11 bases identical to TRBD2. The CDR3 sequence is 14 residues long. Germline trimming cut 0 bases from V and 6 bases from J; bases unmatched to any gene: 2. Germline-derived CDR1 and CDR2 are SGHRS and YFSETQ.

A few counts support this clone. The CDR3 region is CASSYQREGFHEQYF. CDR3 nucleotides: TGTGCCAGCAGTTACCAGCGGGAGGGTTTCCACGAGCAGTACTTC. The chain carries TRBV5-5 and TRBJ2-7, with TRBD2 matching over 10 bases. The CDR3 is made up of 15 amino acids. Germline CDR1 and CDR2: SGHKS and YYEKEE (reference sequence). After removal of 5 bases from V and 5 bases from J, the junction contained 10 bases not matched to a gene.

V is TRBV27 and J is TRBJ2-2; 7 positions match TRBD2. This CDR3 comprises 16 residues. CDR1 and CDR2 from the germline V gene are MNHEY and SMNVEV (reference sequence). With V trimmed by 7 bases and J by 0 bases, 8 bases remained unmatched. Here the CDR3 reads CASNALGGPNTGELFF. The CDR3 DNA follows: TGTGCCAGCAACGCTCTGGGAGGGCCGAACACCGGGGAGCTGTTTTTT.